Following are 15 T cell receptor beta chains from one sample sequenced in a study of blood T cell repertoires in COVID-19. Produced via immunoSEQ multiplex PCR; TCRdb's table is partial and in-frame only. The sample yields 130,000 or so clones, about 72% seen once. Sample: peripheral blood. These receptors were taken from a woman aged 70-85 years with acute or convalescent COVID-19.

This clone was seen a handful of times. This chain joins TRBV2 and TRBJ2-7, with 14 positions matching TRBD2. CDR3 length: 18 amino acids. J gave up 0 bases and V 11 bases, and 15 bases lay outside the gene matches. The germline V gene encodes CDR1 SNHLY and CDR2 FYNNEI. The CDR3 DNA sequence: TGTGCCGGCTCAAGGGGACTAGCGGGAGTTGGAAGCTCCTACGAGCAGTACTTC. Amino acids: CAGSRGLAGVGSSYEQYF.

V is TRBV11-3 and J is TRBJ2-6; 9 nucleotides align to TRBD1. The CDR3 runs 17 residues. V lost 5 bases to trimming and J lost 1 base; unmatched junction nucleotides: 6. Per germline, CDR1 SGHNT and CDR2 YENEEA. This CDR3 reads CASSPGQGKSGANVLTF. The CDR3 DNA sequence: TGTGCCAGCAGCCCAGGACAGGGGAAGTCTGGGGCCAACGTCCTGACTTTC.

The J gene is TRBJ1-4, the V gene TRBV7-2, with D possibly TRBD1 on 6 matching bases. With 3 bases removed from V and 7 bases from J, the gap between germline ends came to 12 bases. The CDR3 sequence is 14 residues long. Germline lookup yields CDR1 SGHTA and CDR2 FQGNSA. CDR3 loop: CASSFGGAGEKLFF. The CDR3 DNA sequence: TGTGCCAGCAGCTTTGGGGGCGCGGGTGAAAAACTGTTTTTT.

The V call is TRBV19, the J call TRBJ1-1; D remains unclear. This CDR3 contains 13 residues. Looked up from germline, CDR1 is LNHDA and CDR2 is SQIVND (reference sequence). With 7 bases removed from V and 1 base from J, the gap between germline ends came to 10 bases. The CDR3: CASTDRGNTEAFF. CDR3 coding DNA: TGTGCCAGTACCGACCGAGGGAACACTGAAGCTTTCTTT.

The chain combines TRBV30 with TRBJ2-7, with TRBD2 matching over 7 bases. Germline CDR1 is GTSNPN and CDR2 is SVGIG (reference sequence). The CDR3 is made up of 15 amino acids. Trimming at V came to 5 bases and at J to 0 bases, leaving 10 bases not matched to a gene. CDR3 loop: CAWQSSSGLSYEQYF. CDR3 nucleotide sequence: TGTGCCTGGCAATCTTCTAGCGGCCTCTCCTACGAGCAGTACTTC.

This chain connects TRBV4-1 to TRBJ1-2; D remains unclear. V shed 1 base and J shed 2 bases, with 11 bases lying between them. Per germline, CDR1 MGHRA and CDR2 YSYEKL. CDR3 size: 15 residues. CDR3 loop: CASSQGAGPNYGYTF. CDR3 in DNA: TGCGCCAGCAGCCAAGGGGCCGGTCCCAACTATGGCTACACCTTC.

There are a few counts of this clone. This chain links TRBV11-2 with TRBJ1-5; TRBD1 matches 7 bases. Germline CDR1 reads SGHAT; CDR2 reads FQNNGV. The V gene end was trimmed by 5 bases and the J gene end by 5 bases; junction bases not matched to a gene: 3. The CDR3 has 13 amino acids. CDR3 in DNA: TGTGCCAGCAGCAACAGGGGCGATCAGCCCCAGCATTTT. Translating it yields CASSNRGDQPQHF. The whole variable domain, filled in from reference TRBV11-2 and TRBJ1-5, reads EAGVAQSPRYKIIEKRQSVAFWCNPISGHATLYWYQQILGQGPKLLIQFQNNGVVDDSQLPKDRFSAERLKGVDSTLKIQPAKLEDSAVYLCASSNRGDQPQHFGDGTRLSIL.

The chain has TRBV28 and TRBJ1-2, with D possibly being TRBD1 (6 bases). Germline V gives CDR1 MDHEN, CDR2 SYDVKM. The CDR3 loop spans 16 amino acids. Trimming cost V 6 bases and J 2 bases, with 19 bases left between them. CDR3 DNA: TGTGCCAGCAGGTCCTACCCACAGGGACCCAACTATGGCTACACCTTC. Its translation: CASRSYPQGPNYGYTF.

This chain joins TRBV7-4 and TRBJ2-7; the D gene is possibly TRBD2 (6 bases). The V gene lost 5 bases and the J gene lost 1 base, with 18 bases spanning the gap. Germline assignment: CDR1 SGHVT and CDR2 SQSDAQ. The CDR3 extends over 16 amino acids. CDR3 amino acids: CASSVTGTPVSYEQYF. CDR3 bases: TGTGCCAGCAGCGTTACGGGGACTCCAGTTTCCTACGAGCAGTACTTC.

V is TRBV4-1 and J is TRBJ1-6; D is unclear. From germline, CDR1 is MGHRA and CDR2 YSYEKL. Deletions cut 2 bases from V and 0 bases from J, with 14 bases between. This CDR3 is built from 18 residues. The CDR3 DNA follows: TGCGCCAGCAGCCAATCCCGGTCTGAGAGCTCCTATAATTCACCCCTCCACTTT. Protein: CASSQSRSESSYNSPLHF.

CDR3 coding DNA: TGTGCCAGCAGTAATTCAGGTGCTTATGGCTACACCTTC. This gives the protein CASSNSGAYGYTF. The rearrangement uses TRBV2 and TRBJ1-2, with unresolved D. The germline CDR1 and CDR2 sequences are SNHLY and FYNNEI. V was clipped by 5 bases and J by 5 bases, with 12 bases between them. CDR3 length: 13 amino acids.

This clone appeared a few times. The chain uses TRBV5-1 and TRBJ1-3; D unclear. Trimming cost V 0 bases and J 7 bases, with 17 bases left between them. The CDR3 extends over 16 amino acids. Germline CDR1 is SGHRS and CDR2 is YFSETQ. The CDR3 sequence is CASSLALGTSGNTIYF. Written as DNA, the CDR3 is TGCGCCAGCAGCTTGGCCTTAGGCACGTCCGGGAACACCATATATTTT.

This sequence joins TRBV28 and TRBJ1-2, with D uncertain. V was clipped by 2 bases and J by 4 bases, with 11 bases between them. This CDR3 is built from 14 residues. CDR1 and CDR2 (germline): MDHEN, SYDVKM. CDR3: CASSLVGGSYGYTF. CDR3 coding DNA: TGTGCCAGCAGTTTAGTAGGAGGGTCCTATGGCTACACCTTC.

The chain combines TRBV11-3 with TRBJ1-2; possibly TRBD1 for D (5 bases). This CDR3 contains 13 residues. V was trimmed by 2 bases and J by 5 bases, leaving 9 bases between them. CDR1 is SGHNT and CDR2 is YENEEA in the germline V gene. The CDR3 region is CASSLSGQYGYTF. As DNA, the CDR3 is TGTGCCAGCAGCTTAAGTGGACAATATGGCTACACCTTC. The variable domain in full, with the rest retrieved from reference TRBV11-3 and TRBJ1-2, is EAGVVQSPRYKIIEKKQPVAFWCNPISGHNTLYWYLQNLGQGPELLIRYENEEAVDDSQLPKDRFSAERLKGVDSTLKIQPAELGDSAVYLCASSLSGQYGYTFGSGTRLTVV.

The CDR3 region is CASSWGQSKQYF. Here the CDR3 DNA reads TGTGCCAGCAGCTGGGGACAGAGCAAGCAGTACTTC. The gene calls are TRBV7-2 and TRBJ2-7; 7 bases align to TRBD1. V was pared by 4 bases and J by 8 bases, with 5 bases of the junction left unmatched. Germline assignment: CDR1 SGHTA and CDR2 FQGNSA. The CDR3 consists of 12 residues.